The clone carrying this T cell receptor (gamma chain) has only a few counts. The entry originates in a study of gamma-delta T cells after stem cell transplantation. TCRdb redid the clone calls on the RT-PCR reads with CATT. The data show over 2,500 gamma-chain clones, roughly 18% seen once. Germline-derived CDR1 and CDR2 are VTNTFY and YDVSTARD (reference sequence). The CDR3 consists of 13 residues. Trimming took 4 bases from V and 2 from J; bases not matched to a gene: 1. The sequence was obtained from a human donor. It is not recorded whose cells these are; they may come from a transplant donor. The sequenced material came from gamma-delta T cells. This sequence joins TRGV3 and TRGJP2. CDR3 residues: CATWESSDWIKTF. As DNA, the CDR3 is TGTGCCACCTGGGAGAGTAGTGATTGGATCAAGACGTTT.